The clone carrying this TCR beta chain has a count of ten or more. The antigen remains undetermined. Patients aged 18 to 65 had newly diagnosed hyperthyroidism lasting under 2 months. Diagnoses were made from clinical symptoms, serum measures (thyroxine and TRAb), thyroid ultrasound and orbital computed tomography. Each 10 ml fresh peripheral blood draw supplied the PBMCs. TCR beta CDR3 regions were amplified from RNA transcripts. The TCR CDR3 was amplified in a first-round RT-PCR using the HTBI primer set. TCRdb used MiXCR to reprocess the multiplex PCR reads, holding one entry per CDR3 protein. The data show a few hundred thousand distinct CDR3 sequences, approximately 22% seen once. Germline CDR1 is LNHDA and CDR2 is SQIVND (reference sequence). V lost 4 bases, J lost 4 bases, and 6 bases stayed unmatched. The CDR3 contains 16 residues. This record comes from a study of T cells in Graves' hyperthyroidism and ophthalmopathy.

Findings and caveats of the study: Most clonotypes that expanded in the thyroid above 0.001 also showed up in blood.

The source material was blood. The V call is TRBV19, the J call TRBJ2-7; TRBD2 matches at 14 bases. The receptor comes from a woman aged 45-65 years with Graves' hyperthyroidism. CDR3 residues: CASSNGLAGGAYEQYF. The CDR3 region has the DNA TGTGCCAGTAGTAACGGACTAGCGGGAGGCGCATACGAGCAGTACTTC.